Listed here are 7 T cell receptor beta chains from one sample, sequenced in a study of blood T cell repertoires in COVID-19. Repertoires were generated with immunoSEQ multiplex PCR, while TCRdb's copy carries only in-frame clones and drops some. In the table there are 200,000 to 250,000 clones, 70% to 90% of which are singletons. The sample was peripheral blood. All receptors come from a man aged 50-59 years with COVID-19, enrolled during active disease.

The chain has TRBV24-1 and TRBJ1-5; D gene unclear. Germline loops: CDR1 KGHDR, CDR2 SFDVKD. This CDR3 spans 17 amino acids. The V end lost 1 base, the J end lost 2 bases, and 14 bases lay between the germline ends. The DNA for the CDR3 is TGTGCCACCAGTGATTTTCGGGGAGTGTTTGGCAATCAGCCCCAGCATTTT. It encodes CATSDFRGVFGNQPQHF.

V is TRBV7-6 and J is TRBJ2-7; 13 nucleotides align to TRBD2. This CDR3 spans 16 amino acids. V lost 4 bases and J lost 5; bases outside the gene matches: 8. Germline values: CDR1 SGHVS, CDR2 FNYEAQ. The CDR3, as DNA: TGTGCCAGCAGCTCGGGACTAGCGGGGACCTCTGACGAGCAGTACTTC. Translation gives CASSSGLAGTSDEQYF.

The chain recombines TRBV5-1 with TRBJ2-7, with D possibly being TRBD1 (5 bases). Trimming removed 0 bases at V and 5 bases at J, with 12 bases between. The CDR3 is made up of 14 amino acids. CDR1 and CDR2 (germline): SGHRS, YFSETQ. The CDR3 region is CASSLALQGHEQYF. In DNA, the CDR3 is TGCGCCAGCAGCTTGGCCCTCCAGGGCCACGAGCAGTACTTC.

This chain joins TRBV30 and TRBJ1-1; D call uncertain. The CDR3 sequence is 17 residues long. CDR1 is GTSNPN and CDR2 is SVGIG in the germline V gene (reference sequence). The V and J ends lost 2 bases and 4 bases respectively, with 23 bases between them. The CDR3 region is CAWSPHLRRAVTTEAFF. Here the CDR3 DNA reads TGTGCCTGGAGTCCCCACTTGAGGAGGGCGGTAACCACTGAAGCTTTCTTT.

The CDR3 is CASSVRDRLHEQYF. The CDR3 DNA reads as TGTGCCAGCAGTGTCCGGGACAGGCTTCACGAGCAGTACTTC. The rearrangement joins TRBV27 to TRBJ2-7; TRBD1 agrees at 8 bases. With V trimmed by 5 bases and J by 5 bases, 8 bases remained unmatched. The CDR3 spans 14 residues. In germline, CDR1 is MNHEY, CDR2 SMNVEV (reference sequence).

V usage is TRBV7-6 and J usage is TRBJ2-7; D uncertain. V was clipped by 2 bases and J by 2 bases, with 10 bases between them. The CDR3 length is 14 residues. Germline CDR1 SGHVS, CDR2 FNYEAQ. The chain's CDR3 is CASSLSGLPYEQYF. The CDR3 region has the DNA TGTGCCAGCAGCTTAAGTGGCCTCCCCTACGAGCAGTACTTC.

This CDR3 is CASSRRGGPIREQYF. CDR3 in DNA: TGTGCCAGCAGTCGGCGGGGGGGACCGATTCGGGAGCAGTACTTC. The genes are TRBV6-2 or TRBV6-3 and TRBJ2-7; 9 nucleotides agree with TRBD2. The CDR3 is 15 amino acids. The germline CDR1 and CDR2 sequences are MNHEY and SVGEGT. V shed 5 bases, J shed 7 bases, and the junction held 12 bases outside the gene matches.